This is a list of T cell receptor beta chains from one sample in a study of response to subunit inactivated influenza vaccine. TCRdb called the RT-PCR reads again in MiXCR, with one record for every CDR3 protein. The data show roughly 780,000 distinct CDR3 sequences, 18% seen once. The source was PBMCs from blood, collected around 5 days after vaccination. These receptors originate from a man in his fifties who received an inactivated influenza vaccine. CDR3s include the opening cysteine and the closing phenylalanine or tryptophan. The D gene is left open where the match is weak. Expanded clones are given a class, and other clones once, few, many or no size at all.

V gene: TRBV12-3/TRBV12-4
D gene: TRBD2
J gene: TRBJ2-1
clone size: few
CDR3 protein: CASSGGGAFNEQFF
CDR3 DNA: TGTGCCAGCAGTGGCGGGGGGGCCTTTAATGAGCAGTTCTTC

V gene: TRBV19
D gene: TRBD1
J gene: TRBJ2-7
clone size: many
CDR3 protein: CASSIAGDRGPYEQYF
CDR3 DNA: TGTGCCAGTAGTATAGCGGGAGACAGGGGCCCCTACGAGCAGTACTTC

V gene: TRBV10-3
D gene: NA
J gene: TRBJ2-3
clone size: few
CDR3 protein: CAISESRTWLGLEGTPTDTQYF
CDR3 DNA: TGTGCCATCAGTGAGTCGCGGACGTGGTTAGGGCTGGAGGGGACACCAACAGATACGCAGTATTTT

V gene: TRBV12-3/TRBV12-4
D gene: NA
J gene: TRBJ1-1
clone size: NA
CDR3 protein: CASGFSLEAFF
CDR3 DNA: TGTGCCAGCGGGTTCTCACTTGAAGCTTTCTTT

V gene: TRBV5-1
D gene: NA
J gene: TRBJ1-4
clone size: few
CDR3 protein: CASSRMWGEKLFF
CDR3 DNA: TGCGCCAGCAGCCGGATGTGGGGTGAAAAACTGTTTTTT

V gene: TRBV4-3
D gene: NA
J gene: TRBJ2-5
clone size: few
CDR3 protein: CASSQDRRERHAWETQYF
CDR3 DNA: TGCGCCAGCAGCCAAGACCGTCGAGAGCGGCACGCCTGGGAGACCCAGTACTTC

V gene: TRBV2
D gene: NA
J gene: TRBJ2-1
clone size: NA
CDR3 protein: CASSDWSSYNEQFF
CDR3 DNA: TGTGCCAGCAGTGATTGGAGCTCCTACAATGAGCAGTTCTTC

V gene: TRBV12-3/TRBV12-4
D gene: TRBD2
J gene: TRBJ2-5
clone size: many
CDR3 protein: CASRGLAGVGETQYF
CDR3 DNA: TGTGCCAGCAGGGGACTAGCGGGGGTCGGGGAGACCCAGTACTTC

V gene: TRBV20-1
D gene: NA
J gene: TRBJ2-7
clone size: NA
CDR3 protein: CSARDLGYSGTYEQYF
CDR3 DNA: TGCAGTGCTAGAGATCTCGGGTACAGCGGAACCTACGAGCAGTACTTC

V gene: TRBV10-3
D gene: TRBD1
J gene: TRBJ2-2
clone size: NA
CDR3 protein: CAIRGQANTGELFF
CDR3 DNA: TGTGCCATCAGGGGACAGGCGAACACCGGGGAGCTGTTTTTT

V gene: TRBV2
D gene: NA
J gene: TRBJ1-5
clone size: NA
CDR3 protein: CASSDWERQPQHF
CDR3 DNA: TGTGCCAGCAGTGACTGGGAACGGCAGCCCCAGCATTTT

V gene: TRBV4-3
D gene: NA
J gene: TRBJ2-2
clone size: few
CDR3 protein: CASSQGLGPGELFF
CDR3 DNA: TGCGCCAGCAGCCAAGGGTTGGGACCCGGGGAGCTGTTTTTT

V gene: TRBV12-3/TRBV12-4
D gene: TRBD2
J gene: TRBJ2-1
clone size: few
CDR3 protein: CASSIAGGGRGEQFF
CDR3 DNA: TGTGCCAGCAGCATCGCAGGCGGAGGGAGGGGTGAGCAGTTCTTC

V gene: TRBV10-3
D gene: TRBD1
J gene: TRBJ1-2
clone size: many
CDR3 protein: CAISESGQGIGGYTF
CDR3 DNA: TGTGCCATCAGTGAGTCGGGACAGGGTATTGGAGGCTACACCTTC

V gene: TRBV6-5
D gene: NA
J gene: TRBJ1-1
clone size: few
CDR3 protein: CASSYSIGQDYLF
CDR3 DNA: TGTGCCAGCAGTTACTCGATCGGCCAGGACTATCTCTTT

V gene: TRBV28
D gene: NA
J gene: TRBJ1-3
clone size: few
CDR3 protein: CASSFARTVGNTIYF
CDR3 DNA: TGTGCCAGCAGTTTCGCTAGGACGGTCGGAAACACCATATATTTT

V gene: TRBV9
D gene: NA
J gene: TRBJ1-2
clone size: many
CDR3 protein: CASSPRTANYGYTF
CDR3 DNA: TGTGCCAGCAGCCCACGGACAGCTAACTATGGCTACACCTTC

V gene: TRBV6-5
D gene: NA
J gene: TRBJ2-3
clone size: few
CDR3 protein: CASSYLNPGPRDTQYF
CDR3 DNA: TGTGCCAGCAGTTACCTTAATCCCGGACCCCGCGATACGCAGTATTTT

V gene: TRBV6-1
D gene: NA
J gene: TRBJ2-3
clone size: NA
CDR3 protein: CASSAGPITDTQYF
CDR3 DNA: TGTGCCAGCAGCGCCGGGCCAATCACAGATACGCAGTATTTT

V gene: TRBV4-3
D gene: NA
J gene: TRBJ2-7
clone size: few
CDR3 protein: CASSQVSGTPTGEQYF
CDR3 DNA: TGCGCCAGCAGCCAGGTGTCCGGGACTCCGACGGGGGAGCAGTACTTC

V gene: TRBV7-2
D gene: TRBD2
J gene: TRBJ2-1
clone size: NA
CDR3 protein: CASSSKTSGGANEQFF
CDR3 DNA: TGTGCCAGCAGCTCAAAGACTAGCGGGGGGGCCAATGAGCAGTTCTTC

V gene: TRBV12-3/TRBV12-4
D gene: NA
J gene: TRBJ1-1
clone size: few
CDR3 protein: CASSPGARDTEAFF
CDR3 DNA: TGTGCCAGCAGCCCGGGGGCTCGGGACACTGAAGCTTTCTTT

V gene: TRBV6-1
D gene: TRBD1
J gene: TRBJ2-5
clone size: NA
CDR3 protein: CASRRTGGPQETQYF
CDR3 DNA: TGTGCCAGCAGGAGAACAGGGGGCCCTCAAGAGACCCAGTACTTC

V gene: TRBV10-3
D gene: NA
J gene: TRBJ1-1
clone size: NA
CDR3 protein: CAISEVMASGTEAFF
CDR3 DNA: TGTGCCATCAGTGAAGTAATGGCGTCGGGGACTGAAGCTTTCTTT

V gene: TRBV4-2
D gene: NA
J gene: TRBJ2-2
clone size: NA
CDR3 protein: CASSQDHQPNTGELFF
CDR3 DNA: TGTGCCAGCAGCCAAGACCATCAACCGAACACCGGGGAGCTGTTTTTT

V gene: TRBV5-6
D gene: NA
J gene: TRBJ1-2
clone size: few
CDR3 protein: CASSYGTHLRTESYGYTF
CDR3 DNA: TGTGCCAGCAGCTATGGAACCCACCTTAGGACAGAGTCCTATGGCTACACCTTC

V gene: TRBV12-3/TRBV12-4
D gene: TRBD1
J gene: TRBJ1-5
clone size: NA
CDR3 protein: CASNTGGSNQPQHF
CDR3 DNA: TGTGCCAGCAATACAGGGGGGAGCAATCAGCCCCAGCATTTT

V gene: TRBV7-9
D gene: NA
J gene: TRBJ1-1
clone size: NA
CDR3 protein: CASSSLNVGRGTEAFF
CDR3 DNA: TGTGCCAGCAGCTCCCTAAATGTGGGGCGCGGTACTGAAGCTTTCTTT

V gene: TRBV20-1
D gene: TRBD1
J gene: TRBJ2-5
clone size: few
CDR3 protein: CSAEGTGNQETQYF
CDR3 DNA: TGCAGTGCGGAAGGGACAGGAAATCAAGAGACCCAGTACTTC

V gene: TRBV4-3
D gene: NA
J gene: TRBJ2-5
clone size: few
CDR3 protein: CASSQDGYWGGAGETQYF
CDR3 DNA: TGCGCCAGCAGCCAAGATGGGTACTGGGGGGGCGCCGGGGAGACCCAGTACTTC

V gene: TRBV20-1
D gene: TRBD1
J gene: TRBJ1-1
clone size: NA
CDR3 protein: CSAGQASSPEAFF
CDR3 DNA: TGCAGTGCTGGACAGGCGTCTTCTCCTGAAGCTTTCTTT

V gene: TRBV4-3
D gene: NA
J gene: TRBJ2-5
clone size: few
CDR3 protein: CASSQESRETQYF
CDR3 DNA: TGCGCCAGCAGCCAAGAATCGCGGGAGACCCAGTACTTC

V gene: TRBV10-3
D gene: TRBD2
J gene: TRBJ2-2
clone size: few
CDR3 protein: CAISARLAGGQDTGELFF
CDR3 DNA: TGTGCCATCAGTGCCCGGCTAGCGGGGGGGCAGGACACCGGGGAGCTGTTTTTT

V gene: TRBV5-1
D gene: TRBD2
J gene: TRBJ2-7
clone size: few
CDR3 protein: CASSLEASGRLGEQYF
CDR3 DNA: TGCGCCAGCAGCTTGGAGGCTAGCGGGAGATTGGGCGAGCAGTACTTC

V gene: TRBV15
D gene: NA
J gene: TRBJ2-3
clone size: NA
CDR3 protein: CATALGGPDTQYF
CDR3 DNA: TGTGCCACCGCCCTTGGAGGTCCAGATACGCAGTATTTT

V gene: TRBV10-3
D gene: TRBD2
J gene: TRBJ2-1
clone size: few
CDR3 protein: CAISEYGSGSYNEQFF
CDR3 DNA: TGTGCCATCAGTGAGTACGGTAGCGGGAGTTACAATGAGCAGTTCTTC

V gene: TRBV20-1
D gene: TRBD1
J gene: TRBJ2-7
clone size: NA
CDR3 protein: CSAVRQGSYEQYF
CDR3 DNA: TGCAGTGCTGTTCGACAGGGCTCCTACGAGCAGTACTTC

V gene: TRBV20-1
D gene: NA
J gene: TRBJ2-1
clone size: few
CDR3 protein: CCARDIRASSSYNEQFF
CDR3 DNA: TGCTGTGCTAGAGATATCCGAGCGTCTAGCTCCTACAATGAGCAGTTCTTC

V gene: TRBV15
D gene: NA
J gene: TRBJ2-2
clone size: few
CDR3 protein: CATSRGEFANTGELFF
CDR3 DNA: TGTGCCACCAGCAGAGGCGAATTCGCGAACACCGGGGAGCTGTTTTTT

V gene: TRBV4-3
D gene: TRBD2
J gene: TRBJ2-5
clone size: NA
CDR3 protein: CASSRTSEETQYF
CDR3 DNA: TGCGCCAGCAGCCGGACTAGTGAAGAGACCCAGTACTTC

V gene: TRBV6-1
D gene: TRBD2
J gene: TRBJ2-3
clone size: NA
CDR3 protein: CASRIAGVPLSTDTQYF
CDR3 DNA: TGTGCCAGCAGAATAGCGGGGGTCCCCTTAAGCACAGATACGCAGTATTTT

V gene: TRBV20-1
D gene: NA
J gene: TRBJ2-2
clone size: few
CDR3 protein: CSARAGQPNTGELFF
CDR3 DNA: TGCAGTGCTAGAGCAGGACAGCCGAACACCGGGGAGCTGTTTTTT

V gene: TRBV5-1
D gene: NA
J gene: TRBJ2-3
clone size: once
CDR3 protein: CASSSPAVDTQYF
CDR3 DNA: TGCGCCAGCAGCTCACCGGCGGTGGATACGCAGTATTTT

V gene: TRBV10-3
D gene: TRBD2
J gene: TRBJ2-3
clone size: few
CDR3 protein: CAISESGGGGTDTQYF
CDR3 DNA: TGTGCCATCAGTGAGTCGGGCGGGGGTGGCACAGATACGCAGTATTTT

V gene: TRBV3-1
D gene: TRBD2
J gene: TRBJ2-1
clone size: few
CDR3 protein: CASSQWGTSANEQFF
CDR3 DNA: TGTGCCAGCAGCCAATGGGGGACTAGCGCCAATGAGCAGTTCTTC

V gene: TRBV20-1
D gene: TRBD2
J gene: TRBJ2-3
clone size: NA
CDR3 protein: CSARLAGALSTDTQYF
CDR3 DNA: TGCAGTGCTAGACTAGCGGGGGCCCTTAGCACAGATACGCAGTATTTT

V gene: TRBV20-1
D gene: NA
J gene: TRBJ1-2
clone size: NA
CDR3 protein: CSARDGSLYGYTF
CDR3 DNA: TGCAGTGCTAGAGATGGCAGCCTCTATGGCTACACCTTC

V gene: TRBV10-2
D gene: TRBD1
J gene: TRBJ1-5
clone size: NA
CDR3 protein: CASSRDPRGPQPQHF
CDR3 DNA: TGCGCCAGCTCCCGAGACCCCAGGGGGCCTCAGCCCCAGCATTTT

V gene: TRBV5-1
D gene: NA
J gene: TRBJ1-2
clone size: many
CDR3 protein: CASSLGRVLGGYTF
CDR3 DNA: TGCGCCAGCAGCTTGGGACGGGTTTTGGGCGGCTACACCTTC

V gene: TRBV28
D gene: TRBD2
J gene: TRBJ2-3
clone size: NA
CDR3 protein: CASRDRSGRSGSDTQYF
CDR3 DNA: TGTGCCAGCAGGGATAGAAGCGGGAGGTCCGGTTCAGATACGCAGTATTTT

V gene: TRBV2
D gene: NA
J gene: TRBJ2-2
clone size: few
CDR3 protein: CASSSQGSGELFF
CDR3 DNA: TGTGCCAGCAGTTCCCAGGGTTCCGGGGAGCTGTTTTTT

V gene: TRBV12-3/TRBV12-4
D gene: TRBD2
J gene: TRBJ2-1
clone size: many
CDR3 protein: CASTSRTSGITEQFF
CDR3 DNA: TGTGCCAGCACCAGTCGGACTAGCGGGATCACTGAGCAGTTCTTC

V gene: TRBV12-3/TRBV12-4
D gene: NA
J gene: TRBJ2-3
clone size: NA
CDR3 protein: CASRGRRGNSYSTDTQYF
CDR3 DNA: TGTGCCAGCAGAGGCCGGAGGGGAAACAGTTACAGCACAGATACGCAGTATTTT

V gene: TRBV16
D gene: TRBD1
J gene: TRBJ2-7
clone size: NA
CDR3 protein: CASSQGDRALSSSYEQYF
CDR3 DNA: TGTGCCAGCAGCCAAGGGGACAGGGCCCTTTCGAGCTCCTACGAGCAGTACTTC

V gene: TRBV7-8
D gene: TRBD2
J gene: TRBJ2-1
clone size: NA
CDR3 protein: CASSLVGRREQFF
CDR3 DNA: TGTGCCAGCAGCTTAGTCGGGAGGCGAGAGCAGTTCTTC

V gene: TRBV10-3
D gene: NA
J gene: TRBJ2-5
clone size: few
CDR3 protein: CAISDLGRDSETQYF
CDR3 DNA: TGTGCCATCAGTGATTTGGGACGGGACTCGGAGACCCAGTACTTC

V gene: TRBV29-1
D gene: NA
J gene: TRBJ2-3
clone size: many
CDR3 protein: CSVEARGWDTQYF
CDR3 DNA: TGCAGCGTTGAAGCCCGCGGATGGGATACGCAGTATTTT